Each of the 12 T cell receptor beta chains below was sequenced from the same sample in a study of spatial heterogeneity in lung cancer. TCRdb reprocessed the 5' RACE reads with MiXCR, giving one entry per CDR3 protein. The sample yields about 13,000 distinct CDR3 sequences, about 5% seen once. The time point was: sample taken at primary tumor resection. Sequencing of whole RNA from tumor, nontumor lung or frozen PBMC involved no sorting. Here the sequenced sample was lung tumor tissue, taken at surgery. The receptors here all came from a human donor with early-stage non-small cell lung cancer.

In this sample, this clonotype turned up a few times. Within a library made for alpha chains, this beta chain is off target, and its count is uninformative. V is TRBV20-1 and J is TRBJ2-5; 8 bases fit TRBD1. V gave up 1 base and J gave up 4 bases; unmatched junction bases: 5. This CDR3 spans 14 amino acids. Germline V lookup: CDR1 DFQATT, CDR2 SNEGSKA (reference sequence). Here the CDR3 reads CSARVVQGAETQYF. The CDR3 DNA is TGCAGTGCTAGAGTCGTTCAGGGGGCAGAGACCCAGTACTTC.

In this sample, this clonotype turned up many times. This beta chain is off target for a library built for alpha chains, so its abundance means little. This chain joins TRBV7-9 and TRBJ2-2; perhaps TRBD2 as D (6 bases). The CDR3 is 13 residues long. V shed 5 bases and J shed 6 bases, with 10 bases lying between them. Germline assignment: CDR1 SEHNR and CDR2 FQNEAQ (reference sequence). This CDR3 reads CASSPGGAGELFF. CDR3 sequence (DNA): TGTGCCAGCAGCCCCGGGGGTGCCGGGGAGCTGTTTTTT.

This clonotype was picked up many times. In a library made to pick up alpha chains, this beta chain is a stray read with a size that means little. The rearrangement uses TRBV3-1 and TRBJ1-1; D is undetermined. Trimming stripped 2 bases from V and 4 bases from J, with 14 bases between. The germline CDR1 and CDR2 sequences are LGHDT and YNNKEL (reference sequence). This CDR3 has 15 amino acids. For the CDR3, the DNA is TGTGCCAGCAGCCAATTTCGGGGTGGTGGCACTGAAGCTTTCTTT. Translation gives CASSQFRGGGTEAFF.

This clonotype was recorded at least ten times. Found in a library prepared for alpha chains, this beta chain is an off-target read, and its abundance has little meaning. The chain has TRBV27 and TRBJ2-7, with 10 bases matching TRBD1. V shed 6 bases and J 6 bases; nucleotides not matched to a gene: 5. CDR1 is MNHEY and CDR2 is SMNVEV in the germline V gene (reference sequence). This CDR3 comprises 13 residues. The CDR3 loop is CASRHGQGGEQYV. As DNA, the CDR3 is TGTGCCAGCAGGCACGGACAGGGGGGCGAGCAGTACGTC.

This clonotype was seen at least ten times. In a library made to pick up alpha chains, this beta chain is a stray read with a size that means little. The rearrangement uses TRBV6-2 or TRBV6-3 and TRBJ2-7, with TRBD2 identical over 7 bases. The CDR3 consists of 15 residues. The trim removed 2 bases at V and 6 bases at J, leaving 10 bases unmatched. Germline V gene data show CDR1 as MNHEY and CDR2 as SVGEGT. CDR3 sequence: CASSYLTAGLSEQYV. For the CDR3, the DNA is TGTGCCAGCAGTTACCTAACAGCGGGACTGAGCGAGCAGTACGTC.

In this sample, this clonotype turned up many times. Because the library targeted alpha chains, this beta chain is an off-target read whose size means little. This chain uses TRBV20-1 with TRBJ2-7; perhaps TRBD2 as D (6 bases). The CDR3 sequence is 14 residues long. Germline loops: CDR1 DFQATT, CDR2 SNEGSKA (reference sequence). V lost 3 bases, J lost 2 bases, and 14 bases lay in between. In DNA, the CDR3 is TGCAGTGCTAGTATCCAGCGGGCGACCTACGAGCAGTACTTC. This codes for CSASIQRATYEQYF.

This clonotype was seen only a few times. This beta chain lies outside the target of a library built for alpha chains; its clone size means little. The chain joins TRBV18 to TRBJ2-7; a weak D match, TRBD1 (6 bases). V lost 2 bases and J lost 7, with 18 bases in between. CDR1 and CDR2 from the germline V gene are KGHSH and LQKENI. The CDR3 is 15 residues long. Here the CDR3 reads CASSPRSQGNREQYV. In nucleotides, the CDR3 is TGTGCCAGCTCACCAAGGTCCCAGGGGAATAGGGAGCAGTACGTC.

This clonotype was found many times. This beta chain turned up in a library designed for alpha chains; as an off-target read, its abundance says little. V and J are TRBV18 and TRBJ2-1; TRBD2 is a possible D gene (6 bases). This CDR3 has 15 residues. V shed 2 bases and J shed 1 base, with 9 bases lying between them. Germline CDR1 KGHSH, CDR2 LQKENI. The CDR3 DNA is TGTGCCAGCTCACCAACGGGAGCTTCCTACAATGAGCAGTTCTTC. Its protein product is CASSPTGASYNEQFF.

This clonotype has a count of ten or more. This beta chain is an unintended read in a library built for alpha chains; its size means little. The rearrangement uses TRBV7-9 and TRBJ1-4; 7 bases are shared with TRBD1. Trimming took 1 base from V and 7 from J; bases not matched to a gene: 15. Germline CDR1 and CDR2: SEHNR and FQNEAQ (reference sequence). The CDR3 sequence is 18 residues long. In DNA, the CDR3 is TGTGCCAGCAGCTTAGTTTTGGGACCGCGACAGGGTAGTGAAAAACTGTTTTTT. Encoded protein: CASSLVLGPRQGSEKLFF.

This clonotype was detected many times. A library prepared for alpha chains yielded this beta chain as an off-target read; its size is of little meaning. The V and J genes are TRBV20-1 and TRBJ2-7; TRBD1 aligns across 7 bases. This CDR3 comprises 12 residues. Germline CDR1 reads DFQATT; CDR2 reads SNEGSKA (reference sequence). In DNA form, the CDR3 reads TGCAAATCACAGGGGAATTTGGGCGAGCAGTACTTC. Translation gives CKSQGNLGEQYF.

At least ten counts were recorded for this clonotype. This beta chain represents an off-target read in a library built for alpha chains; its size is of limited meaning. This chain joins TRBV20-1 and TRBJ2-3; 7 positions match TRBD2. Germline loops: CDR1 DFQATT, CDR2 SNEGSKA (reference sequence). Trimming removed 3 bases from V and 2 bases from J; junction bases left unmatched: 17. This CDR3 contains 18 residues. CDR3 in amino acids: CSARTSVLAEVPTDTQYF. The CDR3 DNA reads TGCAGTGCTAGGACGAGTGTCCTAGCGGAAGTACCCACAGATACGCAGTATTTT.

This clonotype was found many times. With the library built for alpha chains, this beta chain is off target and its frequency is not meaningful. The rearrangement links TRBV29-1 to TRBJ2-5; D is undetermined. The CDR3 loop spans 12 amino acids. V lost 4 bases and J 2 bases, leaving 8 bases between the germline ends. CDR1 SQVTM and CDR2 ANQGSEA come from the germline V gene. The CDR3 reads CSVVPGQETQYF. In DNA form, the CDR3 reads TGCAGCGTTGTGCCCGGGCAAGAGACCCAGTACTTC.